Shown below are 8 T cell receptor beta chains from a single sample sequenced in a study of blood T cell repertoires in COVID-19 (dated by TCRdb to the early 2020s). Library prep was done by the immunoSEQ multiplex PCR assay. Sourced from immuneACCESS, this table was stored by TCRdb with only in-frame sequences that have V and J called. A share of the clones is absent; for the studies checked, an unresolved V gene accounts for under half, and the remainder has no known explanation. This sample is represented by some 220,000 clones; 84% of them were singletons. 5% to 6.5% of the sample belongs to the ten largest clones. Material for sequencing was peripheral blood. The receptors stem from a woman aged 55-70 years who had recovered from COVID-19.

V usage is TRBV7-2 and J usage is TRBJ2-7; 13 positions agree with TRBD2. This CDR3 has 15 amino acids. Germline V gene lookup returns CDR1 SGHTA and CDR2 FQGNSA. V lost 5 bases and J lost 2; bases outside the gene matches: 3. The CDR3 sequence is CASSQGTSGTYEQYF. As DNA, the CDR3 is TGTGCCAGCAGCCAGGGGACTAGCGGGACCTACGAGCAGTACTTC.

The V gene is TRBV25-1, the J gene TRBJ1-5; a weak D match, TRBD1 (5 bases). Germline CDR1 reads MGHDK; CDR2 reads SYGVNS. V was clipped by 7 bases and J by 0 bases, with 10 bases between them. This CDR3 comprises 14 residues. This chain's CDR3 is CASTSGGSNQPQHF. The CDR3 nucleotides read TGTGCCAGCACCTCCGGGGGTAGCAATCAGCCCCAGCATTTT.

The rearrangement links TRBV10-3 to TRBJ1-2; D perhaps matches TRBD1 (5 bases). This CDR3 spans 11 amino acids. Germline lookup yields CDR1 ENHRY and CDR2 SYGVKD. The V end was cut by 7 bases, the J end by 8 bases, with 11 bases between. CDR3 in DNA: TGTGCCATCACCGGGGGAGGCGGCTACACCTTC. It translates to CAITGGGGYTF.

The CDR3 reads CASSLLATDTGELFF. The CDR3 DNA is TGTGCCAGCAGTTTACTAGCGACGGACACCGGGGAGCTGTTTTTT. This chain joins TRBV6-6 and TRBJ2-2, with 7 bases fitting TRBD2. CDR1 MNHNY and CDR2 SVGAGI come from the germline V gene (reference sequence). This CDR3 is 15 amino acids long. V shed 4 bases and J 3 bases; nucleotides not matched to a gene: 5.

This clone turned up a few times. The chain employs TRBV2 and TRBJ2-3; 9 positions agree with TRBD2. Per germline, CDR1 SNHLY and CDR2 FYNNEI. The CDR3 runs 15 residues. Germline trimming cut 6 bases from V and 3 bases from J; bases unmatched to any gene: 7. The CDR3 reads CASSGRGGGTDTQYF. DNA for the CDR3: TGTGCCAGCAGCGGGCGGGGGGGAGGTACAGATACGCAGTATTTT.

This sequence joins TRBV5-6 and TRBJ2-7; 8 bases line up with TRBD1. The CDR3 is 17 residues long. CDR1 is SGHDT, CDR2 YYEEEE, per germline. Trimming cost V 4 bases and J 2 bases; bases outside gene matches: 14. The CDR3 region is CASSQNPGTGWAYEQYF. For the CDR3, the DNA is TGTGCCAGCAGCCAAAACCCCGGGACAGGCTGGGCCTACGAGCAGTACTTC.

The chain carries TRBV18 and TRBJ1-2; D might be TRBD1 (6 bases). Trimming removed 3 bases from V and 8 bases from J, with 16 bases in between. Per the germline V gene, CDR1 is KGHSH and CDR2 is LQKENI. The CDR3 runs to 14 residues. The CDR3 coding sequence is TGTGCCAGCTCACCTACACAGGGAGTCGAGGGCTACACCTTC. Encoded protein: CASSPTQGVEGYTF.

To note about this clone: A read error may account for a junction end that differs from germline. J is TRBJ2-1 and V is TRBV12-3 or TRBV12-4; possible D gene TRBD1, 5 bases. The CDR3 contains 11 residues. CDR3 amino acids: CASRFGAEQFF. The CDR3, as DNA: TGTGCCAGCCGTTTTGGGGCTGAGCAGTTCTTC.